The 24 T cell receptor beta chains presented below share a single source sample, sequenced in a study of blood T cell repertoires in COVID-19. Generated by immunoSEQ multiplex PCR, the TCRdb table keeps only in-frame clones and is missing some. The sample has around 160,000 clones; about nine tenths are singletons. The sample comprised peripheral blood. The receptors were gathered from a man aged 55 to 70 with active or convalescent COVID-19.

The CDR3 coding sequence is TGCGCCAGCAGCTTGGATCGGAGCAACCTCTACGAGCAGTACTTC. Translation gives CASSLDRSNLYEQYF. The chain couples TRBV5-1 to TRBJ2-7, with D hard to call. The CDR3 is 15 amino acids. Germline loops: CDR1 SGHRS, CDR2 YFSETQ. Trimming stripped 0 bases from V and 3 bases from J, with 13 bases between.

The rearrangement joins TRBV27 to TRBJ1-1; tentative D call: TRBD1 (6 bases). Germline values: CDR1 MNHEY, CDR2 SMNVEV (reference sequence). There are 14 residues in the CDR3. Trimming took 4 bases from V and 3 from J, leaving 12 bases between them. CDR3 loop: CASSSGQRYTEAFF. CDR3 nucleotides: TGTGCCAGCAGTTCCGGACAGCGTTACACTGAAGCTTTCTTT.

This chain uses TRBV3-1 (or the pseudogene TRBV3-2) with TRBJ1-2; 7 nucleotides align to TRBD1. The CDR3 has 15 amino acids. CDR1 LGHDT and CDR2 YNNKEL come from the germline V gene (reference sequence). Trimming at V came to 4 bases and at J to 0 bases, leaving 5 bases not matched to a gene. The CDR3 sequence is CASSRPGQSNYGYTF. CDR3 sequence (DNA): TGTGCCAGCAGCCGCCCGGGACAGTCTAACTATGGCTACACCTTC.

The chain uses TRBV11-3 and TRBJ2-7; 9 bases map to TRBD1. V gave up 6 bases and J gave up 6 bases; unmatched junction bases: 6. Germline V CDR1 and CDR2: SGHNT, YENEEA. This CDR3 comprises 13 residues. CDR3 loop: CASSFETGGEQYF. The CDR3 region has the DNA TGTGCCAGCAGTTTCGAGACAGGGGGCGAGCAGTACTTC.

The chain uses TRBV20-1 and TRBJ1-1; D might be TRBD1 (5 bases). Germline values: CDR1 DFQATT, CDR2 SNEGSKA (reference sequence). The CDR3 covers 13 residues. Trimming removed 3 bases at V and 0 bases at J, with 8 bases between. CDR3 in amino acids: CSASMTVNTEAFF. The CDR3 DNA is TGCAGTGCTAGTATGACAGTGAACACTGAAGCTTTCTTT.

This clone was seen only a few times. The J gene is TRBJ1-3, the V gene TRBV7-2; 8 bases line up with TRBD1. The CDR3 has 15 residues. From germline, CDR1 is SGHTA and CDR2 FQGNSA. Trimming at V came to 7 bases and at J to 5 bases, leaving 10 bases not matched to a gene. As DNA, the CDR3 is TGTGCCAGCACCTTCCCCGGACAGGGCAGAAACACCATATATTTT. The encoded protein is CASTFPGQGRNTIYF.

A single count supports this clone. This sequence joins TRBV7-8 and TRBJ2-7; the D gene is possibly TRBD2 (6 bases). Germline V CDR1 and CDR2: SGHVS, FQNEAQ. This CDR3 region has 14 residues. V was shortened by 2 bases and J by 2 bases, with 10 bases between the two germline ends. CDR3 amino acids: CASSLRRAAYEQYF. The CDR3 DNA is TGTGCCAGCAGCTTAAGGAGGGCAGCCTACGAGCAGTACTTC.

This sequence joins TRBV6-6 and TRBJ1-1; 7 nucleotides match TRBD1. The CDR3 is made up of 14 amino acids. Germline CDR1 is MNHNY and CDR2 is SVGAGI (reference sequence). The J segment lost 0 bases and the V segment lost 7 bases, leaving 5 bases of the junction unmatched. For the CDR3, the DNA is TGTGCCAGCAATATACAGGGGATGAACACTGAAGCTTTCTTT. The encoded protein is CASNIQGMNTEAFF.

V gene TRBV2 combines with J gene TRBJ2-4, with 8 bases that match TRBD1. The germline CDR1 and CDR2 sequences are SNHLY and FYNNEI. The CDR3 totals 15 residues. The junction had 6 bases not matched to a gene; V was cut back by 1 base and J by 7 bases. The CDR3 DNA follows: TGTGCCAGCAGTGAAGAGAGGACAGGGATGAACATTCAGTACTTC. Protein product: CASSEERTGMNIQYF.

This CDR3 reads CASSPGQGRMNTEAFF. The CDR3 DNA reads TGCGCCAGCAGCCCCGGACAGGGGAGGATGAACACTGAAGCTTTCTTT. V is TRBV5-1 and J is TRBJ1-1, with 9 nucleotides matching TRBD1. The CDR3 spans 16 residues. V lost 4 bases, J lost 0 bases, and 7 bases stayed unmatched. Germline loops: CDR1 SGHRS, CDR2 YFSETQ.

J is TRBJ1-1 and V is TRBV30; D remains unclear. V was cut by 1 base and J by 0 bases, with 6 bases left in between. CDR3 length: 13 amino acids. Germline loops: CDR1 GTSNPN, CDR2 SVGIG (reference sequence). The CDR3 DNA is TGTGCCTGGAGTGGCCAGGTGAACACTGAAGCTTTCTTT. This translates into CAWSGQVNTEAFF.

This clone has only a few counts. The chain carries TRBV27 and TRBJ2-7; possible D gene TRBD1, 6 bases. Trimming stripped 3 bases from V and 0 bases from J, with 12 bases between. CDR3 size: 15 residues. The germline CDR1 and CDR2 sequences are MNHEY and SMNVEV (reference sequence). As DNA, the CDR3 is TGTGCCAGCAGTTTTGATAGGGGGATCTCCTACGAGCAGTACTTC. As protein: CASSFDRGISYEQYF.

The table lists this clone with a few counts. This sequence joins TRBV11-2 and TRBJ1-6, with D possibly TRBD1 on 5 matching bases. V shed 5 bases and J shed 6 bases, with 17 bases lying between them. CDR1 SGHAT and CDR2 FQNNGV come from the germline V gene. The CDR3 runs 16 residues. The CDR3 is CASSLAEGRSNSPLHF. Here the CDR3 DNA reads TGTGCCAGCAGCCTCGCGGAGGGGCGATCTAATTCACCCCTCCACTTT.

The chain has TRBV5-1 and TRBJ2-7; D not resolved. The CDR3 is 14 amino acids. Germline values: CDR1 SGHRS, CDR2 YFSETQ. V lost 0 bases and J 1 base, leaving 8 bases between the germline ends. The CDR3 DNA reads as TGCGCCAGCAGCTTGGCGGTTGCATCCTACGAGCAGTACTTC. Protein: CASSLAVASYEQYF.

The rearrangement uses TRBV19 and TRBJ1-1, with D possibly being TRBD1 (6 bases). V was cut by 4 bases and J by 0 bases, with 15 bases left in between. The CDR3 has 16 residues. The germline V gene has CDR1 LNHDA and CDR2 SQIVND (reference sequence). CDR3 protein: CASSTQLRQVNTEAFF. The CDR3 coding sequence is TGTGCCAGTAGTACTCAACTACGACAGGTGAACACTGAAGCTTTCTTT.

The rearrangement joins TRBV19 to TRBJ1-5; 8 nucleotides match TRBD1. CDR3 length equals 17 residues. Germline CDR1 is LNHDA and CDR2 is SQIVND (reference sequence). J gave up 2 bases and V 4 bases, and 10 bases lay outside the gene matches. The CDR3 DNA reads as TGTGCCAGTAGTAGGACAGGGAAGGTTATTGGCAATCAGCCCCAGCATTTT. Its translation: CASSRTGKVIGNQPQHF.

This chain connects TRBV28 to TRBJ1-6; D is possibly TRBD1 (6 bases). Trimming removed 6 bases at V and 10 bases at J, with 16 bases between. CDR1 MDHEN and CDR2 SYDVKM come from the germline V gene. The CDR3 has 14 amino acids. The CDR3 sequence: CASSQGGGRSPLHF. DNA of the CDR3: TGTGCCAGCAGCCAAGGGGGGGGACGGTCACCCCTCCACTTT.

As DNA, the CDR3 is TGCAGCGTTGAAGACGATGAAGACAGGGTTGGTGGCTACACCTTC. Its translation: CSVEDDEDRVGGYTF. The V gene is TRBV29-1, the J gene TRBJ1-2, with TRBD1 matching over 7 bases. Germline V gene sequence: CDR1 SQVTM, CDR2 ANQGSEA. Trimming removed 0 bases from V and 7 bases from J; junction bases left unmatched: 11. The CDR3 consists of 15 residues.

A remark on this clone: The same CDR3 is also encoded by other DNA sequences in this sample. The chain links TRBV18 to TRBJ2-2; the D gene is possibly TRBD1 (5 bases). The CDR3 is 15 amino acids. The germline V gene has CDR1 KGHSH and CDR2 LQKENI. The V gene lost 2 bases and the J gene lost 1 base, with 8 bases spanning the gap. CDR3 in amino acids: CASSPGQGNTGELFF. The CDR3, as DNA: TGTGCCAGCTCACCAGGTCAGGGGAACACCGGGGAGCTGTTTTTT. Combining the CDR3 with reference TRBV18 and TRBJ2-2 gives the whole variable domain NAGVMQNPRHLVRRRGQEARLRCSPMKGHSHVYWYRQLPEEGLKFMVYLQKENIIDESGMPKERFSAEFPKEGPSILRIQQVVRGDSAAYFCASSPGQGNTGELFFGEGSRLTVL.

This chain connects TRBV5-1 to TRBJ1-1; the D gene is possibly TRBD1 (6 bases). The CDR3 runs to 17 residues. The germline V and J ends were trimmed by 0 bases and 7 bases, with 22 bases remaining between them. CDR1 and CDR2 from the germline V gene are SGHRS and YFSETQ. This chain's CDR3 is CASSLAGRPQGWIEAFF. The CDR3 nucleotides are TGCGCCAGCAGCTTGGCCGGTAGGCCCCAGGGGTGGATTGAAGCTTTCTTT.

The V call is TRBV27, the J call TRBJ2-3; tentatively, D is TRBD2 (6 bases). The CDR3 is 15 amino acids. Trimming took 5 bases from V and 3 from J, leaving 15 bases between them. The germline CDR1 and CDR2 sequences are MNHEY and SMNVEV (reference sequence). The chain's CDR3 is CASSRDVGGTDTQYF. CDR3 bases: TGTGCCAGCAGTCGGGACGTCGGGGGTACAGATACGCAGTATTTT.

The chain links TRBV19 to TRBJ1-6; 7 nucleotides line up with TRBD1. CDR3 length: 15 residues. Germline V gene lookup returns CDR1 LNHDA and CDR2 SQIVND (reference sequence). V trimming: 7 bases; J trimming: 7 bases; junction bases outside the gene matches: 10. As DNA, the CDR3 is TGTGCCAGTACGAGAACCGGGACAGCAAATTCACCCCTCCACTTT. This translates into CASTRTGTANSPLHF.

The rearrangement joins TRBV27 to TRBJ1-2; a possible D gene is TRBD1 (5 bases). The CDR3 runs 15 residues. V was trimmed by 0 bases and J by 4 bases, leaving 12 bases between them. Germline V gene lookup returns CDR1 MNHEY and CDR2 SMNVEV (reference sequence). CDR3 amino acids: CASSLSGGDPYGYTF. The CDR3 DNA is TGTGCCAGCAGTTTATCGGGGGGGGACCCCTATGGCTACACCTTC.

This chain connects TRBV6-5 to TRBJ1-1, with D perhaps TRBD1 (5 bases). Deletions cut 5 bases from V and 3 bases from J, with 13 bases between. The CDR3 is 14 amino acids. The germline V gene encodes CDR1 MNHEY and CDR2 SVGAGI. The CDR3 bases are TGTGCCAGCAGTAGCCCCGGGGGTTACACTGAAGCTTTCTTT. Amino acids: CASSSPGGYTEAFF.